A single sample gave rise to the 14 T cell receptor beta chains below, sequenced in a study of cytomegalovirus exposure and HLA in healthy donors. PCR employed 60 Vbeta and 13 Jbeta primers. TCRdb's table, derived via immunoSEQ multiplex PCR, lists solely in-frame clones and lacks some. The sample carries under 200,000 clones, 60% to 85% recorded once. Specimen: PBMCs. The receptors were gathered from a woman aged 40-49 years in good health and CMV-seronegative.

The CDR3: CSASGGYEQYF. DNA for the CDR3: TGCAGTGCTAGCGGGGGGTACGAGCAGTACTTC. The chain links TRBV20-1 to TRBJ2-5, with 7 bases fitting TRBD2. The J call could be wrong; TRBJ2-7 is a better fit for the DNA end. This CDR3 has 11 amino acids. Germline V gene sequence: CDR1 DFQATT, CDR2 SNEGSKA (reference sequence).

The rearrangement uses TRBV13 and TRBJ1-1; TRBD1 is a possible D gene (5 bases). Germline V gene data show CDR1 as PRHDT and CDR2 as FYEKMQ (reference sequence). The V end was cut by 7 bases, the J end by 3 bases, with 27 bases between. The CDR3 has 18 residues. As DNA, the CDR3 is TGTGCCAGCAACCTTGAATCTCGCTTTACAGGAACTTACACTGAAGCTTTCTTT. Protein sequence: CASNLESRFTGTYTEAFF.

The gene calls are TRBV7-8 and TRBJ1-4; possibly TRBD1 for D (5 bases). The CDR3 has 16 amino acids. Trimming removed 0 bases from V and 3 bases from J, with 11 bases in between. Germline CDR1 is SGHVS and CDR2 is FQNEAQ. In DNA, the CDR3 is TGTGCCAGCAGCTTAGCGGGGGGTCGTGCTAATGAAAAACTGTTTTTT. Protein: CASSLAGGRANEKLFF. The full variable domain, its missing parts supplied by reference TRBV7-8 and TRBJ1-4, is GAGVSQSPRYKVAKRGQDVALRCDPISGHVSLFWYQQALGQGPEFLTYFQNEAQLDKSGLPSDRFFAERPEGSVSTLKIQRTQQEDSAVYLCASSLAGGRANEKLFFGSGTQLSVL.

The chain uses TRBV4-2 and TRBJ1-2, with 9 bases aligning to TRBD1. The V gene end was trimmed by 3 bases and the J gene end by 6 bases; junction bases not matched to a gene: 11. The CDR3 runs to 16 residues. Germline lookup yields CDR1 LGHNA and CDR2 YNFKEQ. CDR3 residues: CASSQIRTGAKDGYTF. DNA of the CDR3: TGTGCCAGCAGCCAGATACGGACAGGGGCTAAAGATGGCTACACCTTC.

The CDR3 DNA is TGTGCCAGCAGTCCGGAGCTCCAGCATTTT. This gives the protein CASSPELQHF. The V gene is TRBV6-1, the J gene TRBJ1-5, with D unresolved. V was shortened by 5 bases and J by 12 bases, with 8 bases between the two germline ends. Per germline, CDR1 MNHNS and CDR2 SASEGT. The CDR3 covers 10 residues.

V and J are TRBV6-5 and TRBJ1-1, with 7 bases fitting TRBD1. Trimming took 5 bases from V and 6 from J; bases not matched to a gene: 12. Germline V lookup: CDR1 MNHEY, CDR2 SVGAGI. This CDR3 has 15 residues. The CDR3 is CASSPAPPGGPEAFF. Written as DNA, the CDR3 is TGTGCCAGCAGTCCCGCCCCTCCAGGGGGTCCTGAAGCTTTCTTT.

The chain joins TRBV15 to TRBJ2-7; weak D call: TRBD1 (5 bases). Germline lookup yields CDR1 LNHNV and CDR2 YYDKDF (reference sequence). V lost 3 bases, J lost 3 bases, and 15 bases lay in between. This CDR3 spans 15 amino acids. The CDR3 reads CATSRKTTGIYEQYF. The CDR3 nucleotides read TGTGCCACCAGCAGGAAAACTACAGGAATCTACGAGCAGTACTTC. Full variable domain (missing parts from reference TRBV15 and TRBJ2-7): DAMVIQNPRYQVTQFGKPVTLSCSQTLNHNVMYWYQQKSSQAPKLLFHYYDKDFNNEADTPDNFQSRRPNTSFCFLDIRSPGLGDTAMYLCATSRKTTGIYEQYFGPGTRLTVT.

CDR3 sequence (DNA): TGTGCCAGCAGCCGGGACAGGGTTCGATATTTT. Translated, it gives CASSRDRVRYF. The chain employs TRBV6-4 and TRBJ1-3; TRBD1 matches at 9 bases. The CDR3 totals 11 residues. CDR1 is MRHNA and CDR2 is SNTAGT in the germline V gene. V shed 6 bases, J shed 15 bases, and the junction held 6 bases outside the gene matches.

The gene calls are TRBV11-3 and TRBJ1-1; 7 positions match TRBD1. Losses at the gene ends were 4 bases for V and 1 base for J; bases not matched to a gene: 3. The CDR3 is 14 residues long. Germline V CDR1 and CDR2: SGHNT, YENEEA. The CDR3, as DNA: TGTGCCAGCAGCTCCCAGGGGGGGAACACTGAAGCTTTCTTT. Its translation is CASSSQGGNTEAFF.

This clone was seen once. The chain links TRBV6-5 to TRBJ1-1; TRBD1 matches at 10 bases. The junction had 8 bases not matched to a gene; V was cut back by 7 bases and J by 3 bases. The germline gives CDR1 MNHEY, CDR2 SVGAGI. The CDR3 runs 15 residues. This chain's CDR3 is CASIRLGQGYTEAFF. The CDR3 DNA reads TGTGCCAGCATCCGCCTGGGACAGGGGTACACTGAAGCTTTCTTT.

V is TRBV7-2 and J is TRBJ1-2; D perhaps matches TRBD1 (6 bases). Germline V lookup: CDR1 SGHTA, CDR2 FQGNSA. Trimming took 5 bases from V and 6 from J, leaving 16 bases between them. The CDR3 loop spans 14 amino acids. The CDR3: CASSRGVGGDGYTF. The CDR3 DNA sequence: TGTGCCAGCAGCCGGGGGGTGGGGGGCGATGGCTACACCTTC. The full variable domain, in which reference TRBV7-2 and TRBJ1-2 provide the parts outside the CDR3, is GAGVSQSPSNKVTEKGKDVELRCDPISGHTALYWYRQSLGQGLEFLIYFQGNSAPDKSGLPSDRFSAERTGGSVSTLTIQRTQQEDSAVYLCASSRGVGGDGYTFGSGTRLTVV.

V gene TRBV11-2 combines with J gene TRBJ2-5, with 13 nucleotides matching TRBD2. The CDR3 has 15 amino acids. The trim removed 4 bases at V and 4 bases at J, leaving 3 bases unmatched. The germline V gene encodes CDR1 SGHAT and CDR2 FQNNGV. The CDR3 region is CASSSRTSGGETQYF. For the CDR3, the DNA is TGTGCCAGCAGCTCCAGGACTAGCGGGGGAGAGACCCAGTACTTC.

V and J are TRBV28 and TRBJ1-5, with 12 bases identical to TRBD1. This CDR3 is built from 16 residues. Trimming took 5 bases from V and 2 from J; bases not matched to a gene: 4. Per germline, CDR1 MDHEN and CDR2 SYDVKM. CDR3 in DNA: TGTGCCAGCAGTCCGGGGGACAGGGGGCGCAATCAGCCCCAGCATTTT. Translation: CASSPGDRGRNQPQHF.

This clone was picked up a small number of times. The chain employs TRBV6-5 and TRBJ2-1; 10 bases line up with TRBD2. CDR1 is MNHEY, CDR2 SVGAGI, per germline. CDR3 size: 15 residues. V gave up 4 bases and J gave up 16 bases; unmatched junction bases: 16. The CDR3 DNA is TGTGCCAGCAGTTCCCCGAGCGGGGGGGCAATCGGAACCTTCTTC. Translation: CASSSPSGGAIGTFF.